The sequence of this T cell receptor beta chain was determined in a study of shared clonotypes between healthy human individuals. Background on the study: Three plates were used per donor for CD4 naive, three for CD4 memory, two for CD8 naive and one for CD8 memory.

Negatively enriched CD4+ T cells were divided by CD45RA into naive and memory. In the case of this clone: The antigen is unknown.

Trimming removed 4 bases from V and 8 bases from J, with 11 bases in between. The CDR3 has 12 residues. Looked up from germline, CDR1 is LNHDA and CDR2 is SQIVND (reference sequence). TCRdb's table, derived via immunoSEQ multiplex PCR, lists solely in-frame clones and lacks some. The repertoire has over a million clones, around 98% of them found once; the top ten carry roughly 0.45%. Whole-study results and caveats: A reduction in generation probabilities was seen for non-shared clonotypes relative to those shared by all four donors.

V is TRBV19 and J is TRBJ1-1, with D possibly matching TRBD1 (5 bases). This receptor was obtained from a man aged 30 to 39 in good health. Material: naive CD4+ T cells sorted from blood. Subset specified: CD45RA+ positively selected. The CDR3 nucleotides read TGTGCCAGTAGTACAAGACAGCCCGAAGCTTTCTTT. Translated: CASSTRQPEAFF.